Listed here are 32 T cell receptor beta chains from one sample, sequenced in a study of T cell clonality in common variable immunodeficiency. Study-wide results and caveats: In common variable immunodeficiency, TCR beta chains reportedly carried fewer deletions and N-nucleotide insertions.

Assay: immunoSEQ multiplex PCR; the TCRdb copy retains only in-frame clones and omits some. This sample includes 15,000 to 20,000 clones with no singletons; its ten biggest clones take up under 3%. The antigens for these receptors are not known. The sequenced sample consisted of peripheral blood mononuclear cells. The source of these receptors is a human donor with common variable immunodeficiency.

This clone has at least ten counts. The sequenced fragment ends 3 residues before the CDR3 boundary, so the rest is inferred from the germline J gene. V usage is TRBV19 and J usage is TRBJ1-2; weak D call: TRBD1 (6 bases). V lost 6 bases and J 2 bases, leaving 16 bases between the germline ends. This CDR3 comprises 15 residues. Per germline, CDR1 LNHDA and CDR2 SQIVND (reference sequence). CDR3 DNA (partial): TGTGCCAGTAGCCCACAGATGCAGGGGAACTATGGC. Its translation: CASSPQMQGNYG. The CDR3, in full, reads CASSPQMQGNYGYTF.

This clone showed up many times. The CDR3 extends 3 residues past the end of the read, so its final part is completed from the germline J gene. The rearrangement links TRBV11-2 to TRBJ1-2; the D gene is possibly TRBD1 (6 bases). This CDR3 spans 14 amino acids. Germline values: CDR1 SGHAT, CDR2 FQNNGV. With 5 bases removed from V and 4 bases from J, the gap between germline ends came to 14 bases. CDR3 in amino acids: CASSPLGGPYGYTF. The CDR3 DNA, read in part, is TGTGCCAGCAGCCCCTTGGGGGGGCCCTATGGC.

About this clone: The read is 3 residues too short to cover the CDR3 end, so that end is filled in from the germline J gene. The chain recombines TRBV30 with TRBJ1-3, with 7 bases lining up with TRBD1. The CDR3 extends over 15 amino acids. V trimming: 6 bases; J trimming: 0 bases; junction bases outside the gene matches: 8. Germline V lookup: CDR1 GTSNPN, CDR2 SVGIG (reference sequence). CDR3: CACRRQGLSGNTIYF. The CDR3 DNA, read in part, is TGTGCCTGCCGAAGACAGGGCCTCTCTGGAAACACC.

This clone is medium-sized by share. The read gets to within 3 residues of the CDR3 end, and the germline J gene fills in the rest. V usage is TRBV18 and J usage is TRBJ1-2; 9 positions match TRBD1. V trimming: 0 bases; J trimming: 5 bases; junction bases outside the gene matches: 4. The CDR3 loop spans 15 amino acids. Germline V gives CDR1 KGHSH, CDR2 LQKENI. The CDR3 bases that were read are TGTGCCAGCTCACCACCGGGACAGGGCTCTTATGGC. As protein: CASSPPGQGSYG. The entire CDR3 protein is CASSPPGQGSYGYTF. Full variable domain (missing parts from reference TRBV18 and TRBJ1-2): NAGVMQNPRHLVRRRGQEARLRCSPMKGHSHVYWYRQLPEEGLKFMVYLQKENIIDESGMPKERFSAEFPKEGPSILRIQQVVRGDSAAYFCASSPPGQGSYGYTFGSGTRLTVV.

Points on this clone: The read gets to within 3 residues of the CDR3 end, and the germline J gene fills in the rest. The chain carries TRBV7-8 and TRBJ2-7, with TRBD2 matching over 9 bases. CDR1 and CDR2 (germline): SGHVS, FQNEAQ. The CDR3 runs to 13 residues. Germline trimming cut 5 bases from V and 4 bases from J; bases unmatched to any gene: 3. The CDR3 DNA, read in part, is TGTGCCAGCAGCCGGGGACTAGCTTACGAG. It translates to CASSRGLAYE. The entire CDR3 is CASSRGLAYEQYF.

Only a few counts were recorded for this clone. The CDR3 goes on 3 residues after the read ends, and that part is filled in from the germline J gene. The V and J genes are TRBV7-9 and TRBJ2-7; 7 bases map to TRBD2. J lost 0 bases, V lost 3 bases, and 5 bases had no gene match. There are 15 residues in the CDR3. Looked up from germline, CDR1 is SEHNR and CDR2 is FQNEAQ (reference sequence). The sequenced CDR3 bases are TGTGCCAGCAGCTTTAGCGGGTGGGGCTCCTACGAG. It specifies CASSFSGWGSYE. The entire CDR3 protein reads CASSFSGWGSYEQYF. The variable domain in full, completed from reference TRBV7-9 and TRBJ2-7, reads DTGVSQNPRHKITKRGQNVTFRCDPISEHNRLYWYRQTLGQGPEFLTYFQNEAQLEKSRLLSDRFSAERPKGSFSTLEIQRTEQGDSAMYLCASSFSGWGSYEQYFGPGTRLTVT.

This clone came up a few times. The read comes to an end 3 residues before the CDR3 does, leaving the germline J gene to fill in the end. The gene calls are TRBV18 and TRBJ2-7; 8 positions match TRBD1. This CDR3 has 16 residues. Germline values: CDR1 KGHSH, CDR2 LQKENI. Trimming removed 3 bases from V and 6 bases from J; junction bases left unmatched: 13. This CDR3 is CASSPAGQGGAGEQYF. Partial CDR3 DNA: TGTGCCAGCTCACCCGCAGGACAGGGTGGTGCGGGCGAG.

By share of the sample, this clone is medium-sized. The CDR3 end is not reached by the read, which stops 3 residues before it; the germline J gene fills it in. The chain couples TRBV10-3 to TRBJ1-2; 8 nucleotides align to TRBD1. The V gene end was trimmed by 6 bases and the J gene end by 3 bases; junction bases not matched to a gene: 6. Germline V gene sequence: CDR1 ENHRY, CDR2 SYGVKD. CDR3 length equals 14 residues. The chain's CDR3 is CAISGSTGDYGYTF. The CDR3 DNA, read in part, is TGTGCCATCAGCGGATCGACAGGGGACTATGGC.

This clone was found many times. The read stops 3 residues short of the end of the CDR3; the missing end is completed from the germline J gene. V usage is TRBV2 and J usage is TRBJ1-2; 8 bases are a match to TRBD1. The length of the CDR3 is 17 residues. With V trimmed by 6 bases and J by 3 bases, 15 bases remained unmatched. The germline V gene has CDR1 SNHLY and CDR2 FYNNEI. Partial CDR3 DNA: TGTGCCAGCAGCGGACTTGGACAGGGAGGGGCTGACTATGGC. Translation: CASSGLGQGGADYG. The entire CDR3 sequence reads CASSGLGQGGADYGYTF. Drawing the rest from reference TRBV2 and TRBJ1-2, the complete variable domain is EPEVTQTPSHQVTQMGQEVILRCVPISNHLYFYWYRQILGQKVEFLVSFYNNEISEKSEIFDDQFSVERPDGSNFTLKIRSTKLEDSAMYFCASSGLGQGGADYGYTFGSGTRLTVV.

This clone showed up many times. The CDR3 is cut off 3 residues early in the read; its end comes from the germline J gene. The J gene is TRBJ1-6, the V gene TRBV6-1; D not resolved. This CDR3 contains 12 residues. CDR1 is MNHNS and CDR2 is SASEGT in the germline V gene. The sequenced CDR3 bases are TGTGCCAGCAGTGAACTGATGTACACC. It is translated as CASSELMYT. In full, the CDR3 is CASSELMYTLHF.

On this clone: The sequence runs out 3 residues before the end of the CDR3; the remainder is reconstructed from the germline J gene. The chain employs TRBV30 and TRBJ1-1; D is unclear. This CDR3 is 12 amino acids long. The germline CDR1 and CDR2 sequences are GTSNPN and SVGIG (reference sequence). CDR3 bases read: TGTGCCTGGAGTCCCCCAGGCTTGGAG. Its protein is CAWSPPGLE. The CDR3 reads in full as CAWSPPGLEAFF.

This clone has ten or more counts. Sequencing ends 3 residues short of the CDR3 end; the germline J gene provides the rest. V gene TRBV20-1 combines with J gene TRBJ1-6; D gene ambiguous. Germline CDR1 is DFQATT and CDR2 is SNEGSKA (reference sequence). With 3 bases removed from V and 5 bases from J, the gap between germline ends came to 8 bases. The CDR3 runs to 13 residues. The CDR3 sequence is CSASQNDNSPLHF. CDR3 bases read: TGCAGTGCTAGCCAGAATGATAATTCACCC.

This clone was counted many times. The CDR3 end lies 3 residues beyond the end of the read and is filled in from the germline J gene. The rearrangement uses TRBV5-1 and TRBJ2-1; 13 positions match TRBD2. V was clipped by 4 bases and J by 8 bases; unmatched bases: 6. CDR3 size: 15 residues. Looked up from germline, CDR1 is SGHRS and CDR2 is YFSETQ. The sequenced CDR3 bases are TGCGCCAGCAGCGCTGGACTAGCGGGAGTTGATGAG. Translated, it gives CASSAGLAGVDE. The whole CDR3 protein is CASSAGLAGVDEQFF.

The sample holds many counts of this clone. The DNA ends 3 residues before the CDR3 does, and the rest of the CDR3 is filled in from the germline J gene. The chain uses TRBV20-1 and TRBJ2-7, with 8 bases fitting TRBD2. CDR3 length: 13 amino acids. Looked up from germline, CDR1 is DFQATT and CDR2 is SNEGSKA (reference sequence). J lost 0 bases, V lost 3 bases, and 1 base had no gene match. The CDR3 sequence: CSASGTSSYEQYF. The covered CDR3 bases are TGCAGTGCTAGCGGGACTAGCTCCTACGAG.

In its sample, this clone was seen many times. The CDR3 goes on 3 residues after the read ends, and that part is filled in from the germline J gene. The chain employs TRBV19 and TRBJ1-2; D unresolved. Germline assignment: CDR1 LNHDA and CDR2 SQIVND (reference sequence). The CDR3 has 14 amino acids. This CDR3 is CASSYRGGSRGYTF. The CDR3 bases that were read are TGTGCCAGTAGTTATAGAGGCGGATCTCGGGGC.

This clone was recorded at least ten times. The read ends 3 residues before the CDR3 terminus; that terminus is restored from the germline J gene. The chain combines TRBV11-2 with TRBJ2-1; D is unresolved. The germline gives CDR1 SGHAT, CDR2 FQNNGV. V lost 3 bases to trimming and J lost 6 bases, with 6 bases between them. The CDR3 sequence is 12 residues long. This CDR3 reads CASSFNRNEQFF. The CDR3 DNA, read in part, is TGTGCCAGCAGCTTTAATCGCAATGAG.

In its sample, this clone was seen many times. This CDR3 is CASRAPGTGTNTGELFF. Incomplete CDR3 DNA: TGCGCCAGCAGAGCACCTGGGACAGGAACGAACACCGGGGAG. The chain links TRBV4-1 to TRBJ2-2, with 8 positions matching TRBD1. The read falls 3 residues short of the CDR3 end, and the missing part is taken from the germline J gene. The CDR3 has 17 residues. Germline CDR1 reads MGHRA; CDR2 reads YSYEKL. Unmatched junction bases numbered 9, after V lost 6 bases and J lost 0 bases.

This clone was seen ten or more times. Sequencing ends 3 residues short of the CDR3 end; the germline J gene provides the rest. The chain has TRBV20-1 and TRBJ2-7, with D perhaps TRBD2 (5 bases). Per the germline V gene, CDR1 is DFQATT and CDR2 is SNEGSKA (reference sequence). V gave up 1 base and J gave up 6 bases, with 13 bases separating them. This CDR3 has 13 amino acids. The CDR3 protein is CSARVIARGEQYF. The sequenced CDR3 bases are TGCAGTGCTAGAGTAATAGCCCGGGGCGAG.

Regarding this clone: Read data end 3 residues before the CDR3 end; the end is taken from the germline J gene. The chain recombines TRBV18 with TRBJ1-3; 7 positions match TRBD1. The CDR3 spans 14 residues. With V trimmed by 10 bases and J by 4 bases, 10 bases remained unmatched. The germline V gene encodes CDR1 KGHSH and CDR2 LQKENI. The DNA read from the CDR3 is TGTGCCACCGTCGGAACAGGGGCGGGAAACACC. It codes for CATVGTGAGNT. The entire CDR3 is CATVGTGAGNTIYF.

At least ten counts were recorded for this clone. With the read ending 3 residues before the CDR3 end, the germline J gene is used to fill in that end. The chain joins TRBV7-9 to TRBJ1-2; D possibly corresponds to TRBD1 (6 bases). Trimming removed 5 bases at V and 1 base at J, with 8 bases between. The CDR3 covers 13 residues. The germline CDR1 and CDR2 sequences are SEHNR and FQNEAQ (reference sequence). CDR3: CASSAGVNYGYTF. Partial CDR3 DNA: TGTGCCAGCAGCGCAGGGGTTAACTATGGC.

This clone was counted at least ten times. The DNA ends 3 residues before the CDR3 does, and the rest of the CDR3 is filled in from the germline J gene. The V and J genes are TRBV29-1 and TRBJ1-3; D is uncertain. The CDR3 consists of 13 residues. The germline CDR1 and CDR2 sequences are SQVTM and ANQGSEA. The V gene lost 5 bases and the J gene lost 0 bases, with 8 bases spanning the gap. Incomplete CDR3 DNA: TGCAGCGTTACAGAGCCCTCTGGAAACACC. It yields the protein CSVTEPSGNT. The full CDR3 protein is CSVTEPSGNTIYF.

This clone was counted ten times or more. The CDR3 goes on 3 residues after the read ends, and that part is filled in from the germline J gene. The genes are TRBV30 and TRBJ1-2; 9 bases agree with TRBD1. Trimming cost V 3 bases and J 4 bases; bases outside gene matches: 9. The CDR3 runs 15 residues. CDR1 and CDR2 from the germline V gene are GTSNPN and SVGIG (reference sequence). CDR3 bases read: TGTGCCTGGAGACGACAGGGGGGATCGGGCTATGGC. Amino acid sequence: CAWRRQGGSGYG. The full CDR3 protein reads CAWRRQGGSGYGYTF.

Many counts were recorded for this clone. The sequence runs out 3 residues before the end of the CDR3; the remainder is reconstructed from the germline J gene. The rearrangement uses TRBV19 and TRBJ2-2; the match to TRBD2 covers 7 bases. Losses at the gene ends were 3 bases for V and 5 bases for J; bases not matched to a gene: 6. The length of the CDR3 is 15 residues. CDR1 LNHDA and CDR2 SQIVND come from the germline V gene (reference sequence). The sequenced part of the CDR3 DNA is TGTGCCAGTAGTATGCATGGAGCGGGGACCGGGGAG. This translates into CASSMHGAGTGE. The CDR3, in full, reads CASSMHGAGTGELFF.

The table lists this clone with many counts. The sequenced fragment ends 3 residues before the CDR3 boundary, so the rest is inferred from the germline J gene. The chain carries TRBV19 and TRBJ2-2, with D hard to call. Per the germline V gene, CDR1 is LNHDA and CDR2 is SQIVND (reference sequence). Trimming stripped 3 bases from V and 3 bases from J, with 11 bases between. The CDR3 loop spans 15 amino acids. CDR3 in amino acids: CASSMGPSDTGELFF. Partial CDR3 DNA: TGTGCCAGTAGTATGGGCCCCAGTGACACCGGGGAG.

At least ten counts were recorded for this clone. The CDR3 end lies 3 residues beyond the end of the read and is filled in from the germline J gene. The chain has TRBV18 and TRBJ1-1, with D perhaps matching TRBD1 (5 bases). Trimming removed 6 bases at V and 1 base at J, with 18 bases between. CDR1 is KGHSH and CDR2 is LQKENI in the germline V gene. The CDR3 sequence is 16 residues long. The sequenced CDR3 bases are TGTGCCAGCTCGACCGGGGGGGAGGGCTGGAACACTGAA. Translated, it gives CASSTGGEGWNTE. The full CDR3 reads CASSTGGEGWNTEAFF.

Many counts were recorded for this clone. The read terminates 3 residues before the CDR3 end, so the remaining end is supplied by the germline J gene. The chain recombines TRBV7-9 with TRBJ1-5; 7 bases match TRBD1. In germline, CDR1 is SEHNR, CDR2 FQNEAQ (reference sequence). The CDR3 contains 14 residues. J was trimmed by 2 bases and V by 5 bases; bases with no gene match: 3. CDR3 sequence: CASSLGQGNQPQHF. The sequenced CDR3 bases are TGTGCCAGCAGCCTCGGACAGGGCAATCAGCCC.

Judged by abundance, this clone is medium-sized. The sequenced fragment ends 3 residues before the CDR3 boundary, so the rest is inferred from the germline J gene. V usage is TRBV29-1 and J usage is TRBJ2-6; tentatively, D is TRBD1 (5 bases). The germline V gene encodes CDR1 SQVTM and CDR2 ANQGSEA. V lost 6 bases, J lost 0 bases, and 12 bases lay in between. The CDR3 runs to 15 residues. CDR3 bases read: TGCAGCGTCGCCTGGGGCGCCTCTGGGGCCAACGTC. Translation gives CSVAWGASGANV. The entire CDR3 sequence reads CSVAWGASGANVLTF.

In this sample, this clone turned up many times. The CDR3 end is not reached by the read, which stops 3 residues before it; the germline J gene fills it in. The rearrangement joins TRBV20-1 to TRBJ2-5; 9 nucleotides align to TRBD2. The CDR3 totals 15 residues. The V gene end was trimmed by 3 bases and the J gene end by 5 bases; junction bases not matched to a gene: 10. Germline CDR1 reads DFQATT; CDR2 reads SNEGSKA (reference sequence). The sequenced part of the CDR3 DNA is TGCAGTGCTAGCAGTGGTAGCGGGAGAATGGAGACC. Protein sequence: CSASSGSGRMET. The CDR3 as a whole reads CSASSGSGRMETQYF.

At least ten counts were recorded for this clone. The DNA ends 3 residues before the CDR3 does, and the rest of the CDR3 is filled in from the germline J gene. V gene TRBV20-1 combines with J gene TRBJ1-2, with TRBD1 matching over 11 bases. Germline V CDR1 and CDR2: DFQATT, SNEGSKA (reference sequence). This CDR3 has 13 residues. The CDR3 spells CSAQTDRGHGYTF. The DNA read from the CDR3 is TGCAGTGCTCAAACGGACAGGGGGCACGGC.

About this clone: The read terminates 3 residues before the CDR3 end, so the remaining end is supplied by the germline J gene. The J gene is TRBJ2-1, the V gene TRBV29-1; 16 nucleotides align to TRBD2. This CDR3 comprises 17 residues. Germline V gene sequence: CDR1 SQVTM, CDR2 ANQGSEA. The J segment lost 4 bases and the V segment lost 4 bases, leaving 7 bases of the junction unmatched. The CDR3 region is CSVAGTSGRASYNEQFF. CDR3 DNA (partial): TGCAGCGTTGCCGGGACTAGCGGGAGGGCCTCTTACAATGAG.

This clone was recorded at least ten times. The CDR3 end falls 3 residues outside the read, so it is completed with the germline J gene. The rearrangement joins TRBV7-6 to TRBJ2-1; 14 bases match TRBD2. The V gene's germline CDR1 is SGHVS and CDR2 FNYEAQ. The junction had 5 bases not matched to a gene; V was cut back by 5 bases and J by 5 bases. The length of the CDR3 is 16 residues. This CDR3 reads CASSLGTSGSHNEQFF. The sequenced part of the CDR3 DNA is TGTGCCAGCAGCCTGGGGACTAGCGGGAGTCACAATGAG.

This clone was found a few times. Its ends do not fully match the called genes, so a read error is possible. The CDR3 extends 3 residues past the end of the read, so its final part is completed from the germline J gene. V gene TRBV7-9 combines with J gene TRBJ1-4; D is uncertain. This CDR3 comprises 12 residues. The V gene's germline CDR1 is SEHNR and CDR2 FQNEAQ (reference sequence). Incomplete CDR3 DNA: TGTTCCAGCAGCTTACGTATGGAAAAA. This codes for CSSSLRMEK. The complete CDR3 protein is CSSSLRMEKLFF.